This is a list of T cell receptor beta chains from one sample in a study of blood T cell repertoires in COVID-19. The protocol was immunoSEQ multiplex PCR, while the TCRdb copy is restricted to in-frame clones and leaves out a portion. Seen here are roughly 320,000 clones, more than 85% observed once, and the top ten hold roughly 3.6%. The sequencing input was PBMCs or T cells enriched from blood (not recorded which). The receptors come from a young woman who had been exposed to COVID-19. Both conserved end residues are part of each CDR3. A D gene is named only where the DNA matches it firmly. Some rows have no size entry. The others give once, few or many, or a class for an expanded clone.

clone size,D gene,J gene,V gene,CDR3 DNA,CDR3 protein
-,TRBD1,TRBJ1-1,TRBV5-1,TGCGCCAGCAGCTTGAGGGGGCAACCAACCGTGAACACTGAAGCTTTCTTT,CASSLRGQPTVNTEAFF
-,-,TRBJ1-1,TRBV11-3,TGTGCCAGCAGCTTACATCCTGGGGAGGGGGCTTTCTTT,CASSLHPGEGAFF
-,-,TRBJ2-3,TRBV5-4,TGTGCCAGCAGCCACGGGGTCCTAGCGAGCACAGATACGCAGTATTTT,CASSHGVLASTDTQYF
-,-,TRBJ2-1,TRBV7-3,TGTGCCAGCAGTCTAGGGGTTAGCTCCTACAATGAGCAGTTCTTC,CASSLGVSSYNEQFF
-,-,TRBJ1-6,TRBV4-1,TGCGCCAGCAGCCTGCGGAGCAGTTCGGATTCACCCCTCCACTTT,CASSLRSSSDSPLHF
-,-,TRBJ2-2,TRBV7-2,TGTGCCAGCAGCTTCAGCGGAACCTACACCGGGGAGCTGTTTTTT,CASSFSGTYTGELFF
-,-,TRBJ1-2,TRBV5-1,TGCGCCAGCAAAGATTCAGGGGCCCACTATGGCTACACCTTC,CASKDSGAHYGYTF
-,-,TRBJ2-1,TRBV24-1,TGTGCCACCAGTGATCTTACAGCCTACAATGAGCAGTTCTTC,CATSDLTAYNEQFF
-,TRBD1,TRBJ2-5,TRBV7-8,TGTGCCAGCAGCTCAAACCCCGGGACAGGGGGTTCGGAGACCCAGTACTTC,CASSSNPGTGGSETQYF
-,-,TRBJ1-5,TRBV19,TGTGCCAGTAGTCGCCTCGGGGGAAGTTCAAGCAATCAGCCCCAGCATTTT,CASSRLGGSSSNQPQHF
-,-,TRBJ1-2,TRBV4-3,TGCGCCAGCAGCCAAGATTTAGGAGGCGGCTATGGCTACACCTTC,CASSQDLGGGYGYTF
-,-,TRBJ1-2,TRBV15,TGTGCCACCAGCAGGGACAGACAAGGCTATGGCTACACCTTC,CATSRDRQGYGYTF
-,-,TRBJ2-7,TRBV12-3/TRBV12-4,TGTGCCAGCAGTGGCAGGTCCAGCTACGAGCAGTACTTC,CASSGRSSYEQYF
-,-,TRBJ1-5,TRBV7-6,TGTGCCAGCAGCCCTCAGGGGAATCAGCCCCAGCATTTT,CASSPQGNQPQHF
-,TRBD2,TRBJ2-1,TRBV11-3,TGTGCCAGCAGCTCAGGCTCCAGCGGGGGCATCCATGAGCAGTTCTTC,CASSSGSSGGIHEQFF
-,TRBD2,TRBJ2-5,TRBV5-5,TGTGCCAGCAGCCCGGGGACTAGTAGGACCCAGTACTTC,CASSPGTSRTQYF
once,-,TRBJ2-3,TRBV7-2,TGTGCCAGCAGCTTAGGTGGGACAACCAGCACAGATACGCAGTATTTT,CASSLGGTTSTDTQYF
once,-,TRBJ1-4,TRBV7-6,TGTGCCAGCATGTATGTTTACAGTGAAAAACTGTTTTTT,CASMYVYSEKLFF
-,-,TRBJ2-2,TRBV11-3,TGTGCCAGCAGCCACAGCACCGGGGAGCTGTTTTTT,CASSHSTGELFF
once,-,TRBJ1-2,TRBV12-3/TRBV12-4,TGTGCCAGTCAACAGGCCCGTGGCTATGGCTACACCTTC,CASQQARGYGYTF
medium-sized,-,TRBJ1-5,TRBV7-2,TGTGCCAGCACCCTACAGGTGGGAAGCAATCAGCCCCAGCATTTT,CASTLQVGSNQPQHF
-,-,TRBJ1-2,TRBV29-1,TGCAGCGTTGGCGGGACGAAGGGCTACACCTTC,CSVGGTKGYTF
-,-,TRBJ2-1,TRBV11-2,TGTGCCAGCAGCTTAGAGATCAGCAATGAGCAGTTCTTC,CASSLEISNEQFF
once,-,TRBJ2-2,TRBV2,TGTGCCAGCAGTGTGCGGCCTCGACTGGGGCTGTTTTTT,CASSVRPRLGLFF
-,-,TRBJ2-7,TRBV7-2,TGTGCCAGCAGCCCGCGGGACGGGAAGCCCTACGAGCAGTACTTC,CASSPRDGKPYEQYF
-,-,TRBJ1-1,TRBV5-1,TGCGCCAGCAGCTGGGGCAACTCGAACACTGAAGCTTTCTTT,CASSWGNSNTEAFF
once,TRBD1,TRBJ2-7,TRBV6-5,TGTGCCAGCATTATCAGGGACCAGGGGGCGTACGAGCAGTACTTC,CASIIRDQGAYEQYF
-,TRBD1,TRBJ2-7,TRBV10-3,TGTGCCATCAGCGGGGACAGGGTAGGTGCCGAGCAGTACTTC,CAISGDRVGAEQYF
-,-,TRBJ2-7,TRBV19,TGTGCCAGTAGTATAAGGTCAGGGAAAGCCTACGAGCAGTACTTC,CASSIRSGKAYEQYF
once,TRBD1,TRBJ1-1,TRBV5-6,TGTGCCAGCAGCTTTAGGGGGCTTAGTTACACGAACACTGAAGCTTTCTTT,CASSFRGLSYTNTEAFF
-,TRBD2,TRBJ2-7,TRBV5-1,TGCGCCAGCAGCTTGGGCAAGGGTCTAGCGGGGGAGGCCTACGAGCAGTACTTC,CASSLGKGLAGEAYEQYF
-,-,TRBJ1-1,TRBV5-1,TGCGCCAGTTTTACTTCGGGCACTGAAGCTTTCTTT,CASFTSGTEAFF
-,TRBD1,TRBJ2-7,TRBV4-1,TGCGCCAGCAGCCACCCCGGGACAGGGGGTTTCTACGAGCAGTACTTC,CASSHPGTGGFYEQYF
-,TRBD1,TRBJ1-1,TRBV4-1,TGCGCCAGCAGCCACCCCCCCAGGGGGTATGGGCGGAACACTGAAGCTTTCTTT,CASSHPPRGYGRNTEAFF
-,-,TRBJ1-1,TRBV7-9,TGTGCCAGCAGCTTGCCCCTTGGGGGAGGCACTGAAGCTTTCTTT,CASSLPLGGGTEAFF
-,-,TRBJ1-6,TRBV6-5,TGTGCCAGCGCCCTAGGGGGTAATTCACCCCTCCACTTT,CASALGGNSPLHF
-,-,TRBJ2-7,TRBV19,TGTGCCAGTAGTATTTTGGACAGCCCCTACGAGCAGTACTTC,CASSILDSPYEQYF
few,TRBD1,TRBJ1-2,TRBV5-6,TGTGCCAGCGAGAGGGGGCGCGGTGGCTACACCTTC,CASERGRGGYTF
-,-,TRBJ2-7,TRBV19,TGTGCCAGCTCCATGATGGGGGCTTCCTACGAGCAGTACTTC,CASSMMGASYEQYF
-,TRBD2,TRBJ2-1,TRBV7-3,TGTGCCAGCAGTGGGACTAGCAAGAATGAGCAGTTCTTC,CASSGTSKNEQFF
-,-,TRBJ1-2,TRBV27,TGTGCCAGCAGTTTTTGGCAGGGCGATGGCTACACCTTC,CASSFWQGDGYTF
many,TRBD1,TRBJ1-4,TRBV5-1,TGCGCCAGCAGCGTTGACAGGGTGGCGGTGACTAATGAAAAACTGTTTTTT,CASSVDRVAVTNEKLFF
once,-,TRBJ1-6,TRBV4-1,TGCGCCAGCAGCCAGGATCTGACAGGTTCGTCACCCCTCCACTTT,CASSQDLTGSSPLHF
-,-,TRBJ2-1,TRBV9,TGTGCCAGCAGCCCCGGAGGTAGCGGCTCCTACAATGAGCAGTTCTTC,CASSPGGSGSYNEQFF
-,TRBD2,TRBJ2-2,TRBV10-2,TGCGCCAGCAGTTCTCGGGGGGGCAGGGTGGTGGCGAACACCGGGGAGCTGTTTTTT,CASSSRGGRVVANTGELFF
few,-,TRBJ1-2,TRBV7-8,TGTGCCAGCAGCTTAGGGCCGTCCTATGGCTACACCTTC,CASSLGPSYGYTF
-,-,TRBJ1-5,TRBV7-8,TGTGCCAGCAGCGCACAGACACACCAGCCCCAGCATTTT,CASSAQTHQPQHF
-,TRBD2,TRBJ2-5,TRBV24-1,TGTGCCACCAGTGATCCGGGACTAGCGGGGGGGCGTGAGACCCAGTACTTC,CATSDPGLAGGRETQYF
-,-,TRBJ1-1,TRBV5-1,TGCGCCAGCAGCTTTCAGGGTGGCACTGAAGCTTTCTTT,CASSFQGGTEAFF
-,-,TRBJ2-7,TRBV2,TGTGCCAGCACAGGGATAGGGTCCTACGAGCAGTACTTC,CASTGIGSYEQYF
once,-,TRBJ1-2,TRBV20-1,TGCAGTGCTACCGGGGTGCAGGGCTACACCTTC,CSATGVQGYTF
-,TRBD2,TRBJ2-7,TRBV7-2,TGTGCCAGCAGACAAAGGGCACTAGCGGGGGAATTTACCTACGAGCAGTACTTC,CASRQRALAGEFTYEQYF
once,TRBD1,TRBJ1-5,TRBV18,TGTGCCAGCTCACCGGGACAGGGGGCAAGCAATCAGCCCCAGCATTTT,CASSPGQGASNQPQHF